This T cell receptor (beta chain) derives from a study of T cells in Graves' hyperthyroidism and ophthalmopathy. Germline assignment: CDR1 SGHKS and CDR2 YYEKEE (reference sequence). This CDR3 comprises 15 residues. V lost 3 bases and J 0 bases, leaving 12 bases between the germline ends. The authors took PBMCs from roughly 9.5 ml fresh peripheral blood. The investigators amplified TCR beta CDR3 regions from RNA transcripts. During a first-round RT-PCR of the TCR CDR3, the HTBI primer set was used. TCRdb reprocessed the multiplex PCR reads via MiXCR and lists one record per CDR3 protein. The sample carries about half a million distinct CDR3 sequences, about 20% recorded once.

The TCR sequence derives from a man between 35 and 55 years old with Graves' ophthalmopathy. This chain connects TRBV5-5 to TRBJ1-1; a possible D gene is TRBD1 (6 bases). The sequencing sample was made of blood. The DNA of the CDR3 is TGTGCCAGCAGCTACACAGGGATGGTGAACACTGAAGCTTTCTTT. Encoded protein: CASSYTGMVNTEAFF. Together with reference TRBV5-5 and TRBJ1-1, the CDR3 gives the full variable domain: DAGVTQSPTHLIKTRGQQVTLRCSPISGHKSVSWYQQVLGQGPQFIFQYYEKEERGRGNFPDRFSARQFPNYSSELNVNALLLGDSALYLCASSYTGMVNTEAFFGQGTRLTVV.